This TCR beta chain was identified during a study of blood T cell repertoires in COVID-19. CDR1 and CDR2 from the germline V gene are LNHDA and SQIVND (reference sequence). This CDR3 region has 15 residues. V was cut by 1 base and J by 1 base, with 8 bases left in between. Authors' analysis steps: Reference gene primer amplification in the assay estimated nucleated cell counts. Repertoires were generated with immunoSEQ multiplex PCR, while TCRdb's copy carries only in-frame clones and drops some. Clone size and the V and J calls come from that table; the DNA yielded D and trimming. The sample has fewer than 100,000 clones; 80% are singletons.

The sample taken for sequencing was peripheral blood. The receptor was isolated from a woman in her seventies with acute or convalescent COVID-19. The chain has TRBV19 and TRBJ2-4; possibly TRBD1 for D (5 bases). The CDR3 is CASSIGGLAKNIQYF. CDR3 coding DNA: TGTGCCAGTAGTATAGGGGGCCTGGCCAAAAACATTCAGTACTTC.